This T cell receptor beta chain was found in a study of neoadjuvant nivolumab and ipilimumab in lung cancer. Study summary: Nivolumab 3 mg/kg was given days 1, 15 and 29, plus ipilimumab 1 mg/kg day 1 in combination. General study points: From pretherapy to surgery, tumor richness and clonality rose with dual therapy. Higher pretherapy blood TCR richness went with higher resected-tumor richness. TCR sequencing covered a small number of samples.

Using immunoSEQ multiplex PCR, the repertoire was profiled, and TCRdb retains in-frame clones only, with some absent. This table holds 8,000 to 10,000 clones, 84% found once. On this clone itself: The antigen remains undetermined.

The sequence was collected from an adult with non-small cell lung cancer. The sequenced sample was tumor tissue, obtained after neoadjuvant nivolumab, alone or with ipilimumab, at or shortly before surgery.

CDR3 bases: TGTGCCTGGAAGATGGCTGGAAACACCATATATTTT. It yields the protein CAWKMAGNTIYF. The V call is TRBV30, the J call TRBJ1-3; D is unclear. This CDR3 spans 12 amino acids. The V and J ends lost 4 bases and 2 bases respectively, with 6 bases between them. CDR1 and CDR2 (germline): GTSNPN, SVGIG (reference sequence).